These T cell receptor beta chains were read from a single sample in a study of blood T cell repertoires in COVID-19. This table comes from immunoSEQ multiplex PCR, and its TCRdb copy is limited to in-frame clones, with some not included. The sample holds approximately 210,000 clones, roughly 82% seen once. Sequenced sample: PBMCs or T cells enriched from blood (not recorded which). The receptors were gathered from a man aged 35-49 years who had recovered from COVID-19. The CDR3 runs from the conserved cysteine through the conserved F or W. The D gene is left open where the match is weak. Clone sizes are given selectively: once, few, many, or a class where the clone is expanded.

clone size: .
D gene: TRBD1
J gene: TRBJ1-1
V gene: TRBV3-1/TRBV3-2
CDR3 length: 15
CDR3 protein: CASSQDQGAVGTAFF
CDR3 DNA: TGTGCCAGCAGCCAAGATCAGGGGGCAGTAGGTACAGCTTTCTTT

clone size: .
D gene: .
J gene: TRBJ2-1
V gene: TRBV9
CDR3 length: 15
CDR3 protein: CASSPSGGTLHEQFF
CDR3 DNA: TGTGCCAGCAGCCCCTCAGGCGGGACGCTCCATGAGCAGTTCTTC

clone size: .
D gene: TRBD2
J gene: TRBJ2-5
V gene: TRBV7-9
CDR3 length: 17
CDR3 protein: CASSLYSLAGAIETQYF
CDR3 DNA: TGTGCCAGCAGCTTATACAGCTTGGCGGGAGCGATAGAGACCCAGTACTTC

clone size: once
D gene: .
J gene: TRBJ2-3
V gene: TRBV9
CDR3 length: 15
CDR3 protein: CASSVTLTSTDTQYF
CDR3 DNA: TGTGCCAGCAGCGTAACCCTTACTTCCACAGATACGCAGTATTTT

clone size: .
D gene: TRBD1
J gene: TRBJ2-7
V gene: TRBV19
CDR3 length: 13
CDR3 protein: CASSPGTGFEQYF
CDR3 DNA: TGTGCCAGTTCCCCCGGGACAGGGTTCGAGCAGTACTTC

clone size: .
D gene: TRBD1
J gene: TRBJ1-2
V gene: TRBV5-1
CDR3 length: 16
CDR3 protein: CASSLYLRTGEHGYTF
CDR3 DNA: TGCGCCAGCAGCTTGTATTTAAGGACAGGGGAGCATGGCTACACCTTC

clone size: .
D gene: .
J gene: TRBJ1-2
V gene: TRBV15
CDR3 length: 13
CDR3 protein: CATSRGGTYGYTF
CDR3 DNA: TGTGCCACCAGCAGAGGGGGCACCTATGGCTACACCTTC

clone size: .
D gene: .
J gene: TRBJ2-5
V gene: TRBV5-6
CDR3 length: 13
CDR3 protein: CASSATGIETQYF
CDR3 DNA: TGTGCCAGCAGCGCCACAGGGATAGAGACCCAGTACTTC

clone size: .
D gene: TRBD2
J gene: TRBJ2-5
V gene: TRBV4-1
CDR3 length: 13
CDR3 protein: CASSSSGSETQYF
CDR3 DNA: TGCGCCAGCAGCTCTAGCGGGAGCGAGACCCAGTACTTC

clone size: once
D gene: TRBD1
J gene: TRBJ2-1
V gene: TRBV4-2
CDR3 length: 14
CDR3 protein: CASSPPDRPSGLFF
CDR3 DNA: TGTGCCAGCAGCCCCCCGGACAGGCCTTCTGGGCTGTTCTTC

clone size: .
D gene: TRBD1
J gene: TRBJ1-2
V gene: TRBV30
CDR3 length: 13
CDR3 protein: CAWARQGDYGYTF
CDR3 DNA: TGTGCCTGGGCGAGACAGGGCGACTATGGCTACACCTTC

clone size: .
D gene: .
J gene: TRBJ1-5
V gene: TRBV28
CDR3 length: 13
CDR3 protein: CASSFVESQPQHF
CDR3 DNA: TGTGCCAGCAGTTTTGTGGAGTCTCAGCCCCAGCATTTT

clone size: .
D gene: TRBD2
J gene: TRBJ2-1
V gene: TRBV9
CDR3 length: 16
CDR3 protein: CASSGASGRTNNEQFF
CDR3 DNA: TGTGCCAGCAGCGGCGCTAGCGGGAGGACAAACAATGAGCAGTTCTTC

clone size: few
D gene: TRBD2
J gene: TRBJ2-7
V gene: TRBV3-1/TRBV3-2
CDR3 length: 20
CDR3 protein: CASSRHPGRETSGNSYEQYF
CDR3 DNA: TGTGCCAGCAGCCGACACCCGGGACGGGAGACTAGCGGGAATTCCTACGAGCAGTACTTC

clone size: .
D gene: TRBD1
J gene: TRBJ1-1
V gene: TRBV18
CDR3 length: 16
CDR3 protein: CASSPRQGAGGTEAFF
CDR3 DNA: TGTGCCAGCTCGCCCAGACAGGGGGCGGGCGGCACTGAAGCTTTCTTT

clone size: .
D gene: TRBD1
J gene: TRBJ1-1
V gene: TRBV4-2
CDR3 length: 15
CDR3 protein: CASSQERAGGFEAFF
CDR3 DNA: TGTGCCAGCAGCCAAGAACGCGCAGGGGGGTTTGAAGCTTTCTTT

clone size: .
D gene: TRBD1
J gene: TRBJ2-4
V gene: TRBV5-1
CDR3 length: 15
CDR3 protein: CASSPQTGTANIQYF
CDR3 DNA: TGCGCCAGCAGCCCCCAGACAGGGACGGCAAACATTCAGTACTTC

clone size: .
D gene: .
J gene: TRBJ2-1
V gene: TRBV19
CDR3 length: 14
CDR3 protein: CASRDSGSYNEQFF
CDR3 DNA: TGTGCCAGTAGAGATAGCGGATCCTACAATGAGCAGTTCTTC

clone size: .
D gene: .
J gene: TRBJ2-7
V gene: TRBV12-3/TRBV12-4
CDR3 length: 13
CDR3 protein: CASSSQQGYEQYF
CDR3 DNA: TGTGCCAGCAGTTCTCAGCAGGGGTACGAGCAGTACTTC

clone size: .
D gene: TRBD2
J gene: TRBJ2-3
V gene: TRBV9
CDR3 length: 15
CDR3 protein: CASSVGSGTKDTQYF
CDR3 DNA: TGTGCCAGCAGCGTAGGAAGTGGGACTAAAGATACGCAGTATTTT

clone size: once
D gene: .
J gene: TRBJ1-1
V gene: TRBV11-2
CDR3 length: 13
CDR3 protein: CASSPGLNTEAFF
CDR3 DNA: TGTGCCAGCAGCCCAGGCCTGAACACTGAAGCTTTCTTT

clone size: .
D gene: TRBD2
J gene: TRBJ2-7
V gene: TRBV28
CDR3 length: 14
CDR3 protein: CASSSLAGEHEQYF
CDR3 DNA: TGTGCCAGCAGTTCCTTAGCGGGAGAGCACGAGCAGTACTTC

clone size: .
D gene: .
J gene: TRBJ2-1
V gene: TRBV27
CDR3 length: 17
CDR3 protein: CASRAGDFAVSYNEQFF
CDR3 DNA: TGTGCCAGCAGGGCCGGGGATTTTGCGGTCTCCTACAATGAGCAGTTCTTC

clone size: .
D gene: .
J gene: TRBJ1-2
V gene: TRBV28
CDR3 length: 12
CDR3 protein: CASSLGRGKGTF
CDR3 DNA: TGTGCCAGCAGTTTGGGTAGGGGGAAGGGCACCTTC

clone size: .
D gene: TRBD2
J gene: TRBJ2-3
V gene: TRBV5-4
CDR3 length: 16
CDR3 protein: CASSLASGRGTDTQYF
CDR3 DNA: TGTGCCAGCAGCTTGGCTAGCGGGAGGGGCACAGATACGCAGTATTTT

clone size: .
D gene: .
J gene: TRBJ2-4
V gene: TRBV5-1
CDR3 length: 15
CDR3 protein: CASSFSGQDGNIQYF
CDR3 DNA: TGCGCCAGCAGTTTTAGCGGACAGGACGGAAACATTCAGTACTTC

clone size: few
D gene: .
J gene: TRBJ1-1
V gene: TRBV29-1
CDR3 length: 15
CDR3 protein: CSVRVVRQADTEAFF
CDR3 DNA: TGCAGCGTTCGGGTGGTGAGACAGGCGGACACTGAAGCTTTCTTT

clone size: few
D gene: TRBD1
J gene: TRBJ1-2
V gene: TRBV5-1
CDR3 length: 20
CDR3 protein: CASSSDGVLGQGYLNYGYTF
CDR3 DNA: TGCGCCAGCAGCTCGGATGGGGTGCTGGGACAGGGGTACCTGAACTATGGCTACACCTTC

clone size: .
D gene: .
J gene: TRBJ2-5
V gene: TRBV6-5
CDR3 length: 16
CDR3 protein: CASSYSWQTGQETQYF
CDR3 DNA: TGTGCCAGCAGTTACTCTTGGCAAACGGGGCAAGAGACCCAGTACTTC

clone size: .
D gene: TRBD2
J gene: TRBJ2-2
V gene: TRBV7-3
CDR3 length: 16
CDR3 protein: CASSLFGSGRTGELFF
CDR3 DNA: TGTGCCAGCAGCTTATTCGGTAGCGGGAGGACCGGGGAGCTGTTTTTT

clone size: .
D gene: .
J gene: TRBJ2-1
V gene: TRBV7-9
CDR3 length: 17
CDR3 protein: CASSLGTRASSYNEQFF
CDR3 DNA: TGTGCCAGCAGCTTAGGTACGCGGGCGAGCTCCTACAATGAGCAGTTCTTC

clone size: once
D gene: TRBD2
J gene: TRBJ2-7
V gene: TRBV27
CDR3 length: 15
CDR3 protein: CASSAGTSGNYEQYF
CDR3 DNA: TGTGCCAGCAGTGCCGGGACTAGCGGGAACTACGAGCAGTACTTC

clone size: .
D gene: TRBD1
J gene: TRBJ2-4
V gene: TRBV30
CDR3 length: 14
CDR3 protein: CAWNSGAGGSIQYF
CDR3 DNA: TGTGCCTGGAACTCTGGGGCAGGGGGAAGCATTCAGTACTTC

clone size: .
D gene: .
J gene: TRBJ2-5
V gene: TRBV5-1
CDR3 length: 14
CDR3 protein: CASGPQGFQETQYF
CDR3 DNA: TGCGCCAGCGGACCACAGGGATTTCAAGAGACCCAGTACTTC

clone size: few
D gene: .
J gene: TRBJ2-2
V gene: TRBV28
CDR3 length: 14
CDR3 protein: CASSLGQGTGELFF
CDR3 DNA: TGTGCCAGCAGTTTAGGCCAGGGGACCGGGGAGCTGTTTTTT

clone size: .
D gene: .
J gene: TRBJ1-1
V gene: TRBV30
CDR3 length: 11
CDR3 protein: CAWSVKAGAFF
CDR3 DNA: TGTGCCTGGAGTGTAAAGGCGGGAGCTTTCTTT

clone size: .
D gene: .
J gene: TRBJ1-1
V gene: TRBV30
CDR3 length: 12
CDR3 protein: CAWSGGVPEAFF
CDR3 DNA: TGTGCCTGGAGTGGGGGGGTCCCTGAAGCTTTCTTT

clone size: .
D gene: TRBD1
J gene: TRBJ1-5
V gene: TRBV19
CDR3 length: 18
CDR3 protein: CASSMWTGGAGSNQPQHF
CDR3 DNA: TGTGCCAGTAGTATGTGGACAGGGGGCGCGGGTAGCAATCAGCCCCAGCATTTT

clone size: few
D gene: TRBD1
J gene: TRBJ2-7
V gene: TRBV5-4
CDR3 length: 15
CDR3 protein: CASSSRDRVSYEQYF
CDR3 DNA: TGTGCCAGCAGCTCCCGGGACAGGGTCTCCTACGAGCAGTACTTC

clone size: .
D gene: .
J gene: TRBJ2-3
V gene: TRBV29-1
CDR3 length: 14
CDR3 protein: CSVAPAVASDTQYF
CDR3 DNA: TGCAGCGTTGCCCCCGCCGTGGCATCCGATACGCAGTATTTT

clone size: .
D gene: TRBD2
J gene: TRBJ2-5
V gene: TRBV5-4
CDR3 length: 18
CDR3 protein: CASSLAEREAGVRETQYF
CDR3 DNA: TGTGCCAGCAGCTTGGCCGAACGGGAGGCCGGGGTCAGAGAGACCCAGTACTTC